This entry concerns a single TCR beta chain. The source of the sample is a study of cytotoxic CD8 clonotypes in ibrutinib-treated CLL. For the study at large: The cohort had around 11 relapsed/refractory and fewer than 16 treatment-naive patients, 17 to 18 IGHV unmutated.

Profiled with immunoSEQ multiplex PCR; TCRdb holds only in-frame clones, not every one. The table has 250,000 to 350,000 clones, roughly three quarters seen once. This receptor was identified in a human donor with chronic lymphocytic leukemia. This sample comprised PBMCs, obtained at disease progression, from a patient treated with ibrutinib.

In nucleotides, the CDR3 is TGTGCCAGTAGTTCGACAGGGGGCGGTGGTGGCTACACCTTC. Translating gives CASSSTGGGGGYTF. This sequence joins TRBV19 and TRBJ1-2, with 10 bases matching TRBD1. This CDR3 comprises 14 residues. Germline V gene data show CDR1 as LNHDA and CDR2 as SQIVND (reference sequence). The junction had 7 bases not matched to a gene; V was cut back by 5 bases and J by 7 bases.